One sample yielded the 23 T cell receptor beta chains listed below, sequenced in a study of blood T cell repertoires in COVID-19. Only in-frame clones appear in the TCRdb table, and some are missing; sequencing was by immunoSEQ multiplex PCR. The data show under 300,000 clones, about nine tenths seen once. The specimen sequenced was PBMCs or T cells enriched from blood (not recorded which). The receptors here all came from a woman in her 30s with acute COVID-19.

The rearrangement links TRBV5-1 to TRBJ1-2, with TRBD1 matching 7 bases. V shed 2 bases and J 5 bases; nucleotides not matched to a gene: 15. The CDR3 loop spans 17 amino acids. The germline gives CDR1 SGHRS, CDR2 YFSETQ. This chain's CDR3 is CASSLDHMPGQTYGYTF. The DNA for the CDR3 is TGCGCCAGCAGCTTAGACCACATGCCGGGACAGACTTATGGCTACACCTTC.

The chain carries TRBV19 and TRBJ2-7; 11 bases fit TRBD2. This CDR3 region has 14 residues. Germline V gives CDR1 LNHDA, CDR2 SQIVND (reference sequence). V lost 5 bases, J lost 3 bases, and 3 bases stayed unmatched. The CDR3 nucleotides are TGTGCCAGTAGTTCTACTAGCGGGAGCTACGAGCAGTACTTC. It is translated as CASSSTSGSYEQYF. The full variable domain, completed using reference TRBV19 and TRBJ2-7, is DGGITQSPKYLFRKEGQNVTLSCEQNLNHDAMYWYRQDPGQGLRLIYYSQIVNDFQKGDIAEGYSVSREKKESFPLTVTSAQKNPTAFYLCASSSTSGSYEQYFGPGTRLTVT.

The chain uses TRBV4-3 and TRBJ1-2, with TRBD1 identical over 9 bases. CDR3 length: 16 residues. V trimming: 3 bases; J trimming: 7 bases; junction bases outside the gene matches: 12. Germline V gives CDR1 LGHNA, CDR2 YSLEER. This CDR3 reads CASSQDESTGGSGYTF. The CDR3 coding sequence is TGCGCCAGCAGCCAGGACGAATCGACAGGGGGTAGTGGCTACACCTTC.

This clone was counted only a few times. The chain uses TRBV5-4 and TRBJ2-2; tentative D call: TRBD2 (5 bases). Per the germline V gene, CDR1 is SGHNT and CDR2 is YYREEE (reference sequence). The CDR3 covers 11 residues. Trimming removed 7 bases from V and 5 bases from J, with 6 bases in between. In nucleotides, the CDR3 is TGTGCCAGCGGGAGTACCGGGGAGCTGTTTTTT. Its translation is CASGSTGELFF.

The V call is TRBV5-1, the J call TRBJ1-2; 9 bases map to TRBD1. The CDR3 has 15 amino acids. Per germline, CDR1 SGHRS and CDR2 YFSETQ. J was trimmed by 5 bases and V by 0 bases; bases with no gene match: 5. The CDR3: CASSLEQGARYGYTF. CDR3 in DNA: TGCGCCAGCAGCTTGGAACAGGGGGCGCGGTATGGCTACACCTTC.

V and J are TRBV5-6 and TRBJ1-2; maybe TRBD1 (5 bases). With 0 bases removed from V and 6 bases from J, the gap between germline ends came to 12 bases. The CDR3 sequence is 14 residues long. Germline assignment: CDR1 SGHDT and CDR2 YYEEEE. The CDR3 sequence is CASSLEGRVHGYTF. DNA for the CDR3: TGTGCCAGCAGCTTGGAAGGCAGGGTCCATGGCTACACCTTC.

This rearrangement joins TRBV19 to TRBJ1-3, with TRBD1 matching 8 bases. This CDR3 spans 15 amino acids. V trimming: 5 bases; J trimming: 6 bases; junction bases outside the gene matches: 9. Per the germline V gene, CDR1 is LNHDA and CDR2 is SQIVND (reference sequence). The DNA of the CDR3 is TGTGCCAGTAGTGCTCCGGGACAGGCGATAAACACCATATATTTT. Translating gives CASSAPGQAINTIYF.

The chain is built from TRBV24-1 and TRBJ2-2, with 8 bases that match TRBD1. The CDR3 consists of 17 residues. The trim removed 4 bases at V and 4 bases at J, leaving 10 bases unmatched. Per germline, CDR1 KGHDR and CDR2 SFDVKD. The CDR3 coding sequence is TGTGCCACCAGTGACTCTGCAGGGGGCCTGGGCACCGGGGAGCTGTTTTTT. Protein sequence: CATSDSAGGLGTGELFF.

CDR3 in DNA: TGTGCCTGGAGTCTCTCAGGGCGCAGCTATGGCTACACCTTC. The encoded protein is CAWSLSGRSYGYTF. This chain links TRBV30 with TRBJ1-2; tentatively, D is TRBD1 (5 bases). Germline CDR1 and CDR2: GTSNPN and SVGIG (reference sequence). Trimming cost V 2 bases and J 4 bases, with 14 bases left between them. CDR3 size: 14 residues.

This clone was recorded a few times. The rearrangement links TRBV5-1 to TRBJ1-1; 10 positions agree with TRBD1. Germline CDR1 reads SGHRS; CDR2 reads YFSETQ. This CDR3 has 17 residues. V was pared by 5 bases and J by 1 base, with 11 bases of the junction left unmatched. CDR3: CASRETGGASRNTEAFF. CDR3 in DNA: TGCGCCAGCAGAGAGACAGGGGGCGCTTCAAGGAACACTGAAGCTTTCTTT.

This chain uses TRBV7-3 with TRBJ2-3, with TRBD2 matching over 8 bases. With V trimmed by 5 bases and J by 4 bases, 11 bases remained unmatched. The CDR3 has 16 amino acids. CDR1 SGHTA and CDR2 FQGTGA come from the germline V gene. The CDR3, as DNA: TGTGCCAGCAGCCACGGCGGCGGGGGGCGGGCAGATACGCAGTATTTT. It yields the protein CASSHGGGGRADTQYF.

The rearrangement joins TRBV29-1 to TRBJ1-1; D is possibly TRBD1 (6 bases). Between the trimmed V and J ends, which lost 6 bases and 8 bases, there was a span of 16 bases. CDR3 length: 12 amino acids. Germline V gives CDR1 SQVTM, CDR2 ANQGSEA. CDR3 in DNA: TGCAGCGTCCTCCGGGACACCAGGGAAGCTTTCTTT. This gives the protein CSVLRDTREAFF.

The count of this clone is one. The CDR3 DNA reads TGTGCCAGCAGTGGGGACAGCTCTGGGGCCAACGTCCTGACTTTC. It specifies CASSGDSSGANVLTF. The rearrangement links TRBV2 to TRBJ2-6; 7 bases line up with TRBD1. Looked up from germline, CDR1 is SNHLY and CDR2 is FYNNEI. CDR3 length equals 15 residues. V gave up 4 bases and J gave up 0 bases; unmatched junction bases: 0.

The gene calls are TRBV30 and TRBJ2-3, with 8 bases matching TRBD2. With V trimmed by 2 bases and J by 6 bases, 10 bases remained unmatched. This CDR3 has 15 amino acids. Germline CDR1 is GTSNPN and CDR2 is SVGIG (reference sequence). The CDR3 loop is CAWSIRAGAGDTQYF. In nucleotides, the CDR3 is TGTGCCTGGAGTATTAGAGCGGGGGCAGGGGATACGCAGTATTTT. The variable domain in full, with the rest retrieved from reference TRBV30 and TRBJ2-3, is SQTIHQWPATLVQPVGSPLSLECTVEGTSNPNLYWYRQAAGRGLQLLFYSVGIGQISSEVPQNLSASRPQDRQFILSSKKLLLSDSGFYLCAWSIRAGAGDTQYFGPGTRLTVL.

This clone was observed once. J is TRBJ2-1 and V is TRBV10-2; 7 nucleotides agree with TRBD1. V gave up 6 bases and J gave up 0 bases; unmatched junction bases: 5. The CDR3 sequence is 15 residues long. Per germline, CDR1 WSHSY and CDR2 SAAADI. The CDR3 DNA sequence: TGCGCCAGCAGGAACAGGGGCTACTCCTACAATGAGCAGTTCTTC. Encoded protein: CASRNRGYSYNEQFF.

The chain is built from TRBV27 and TRBJ1-4; D ambiguous. From germline, CDR1 is MNHEY and CDR2 SMNVEV (reference sequence). Trimming removed 3 bases at V and 0 bases at J, with 14 bases between. This CDR3 has 17 residues. The CDR3 reads CASSFDSREATNEKLFF. The CDR3 DNA sequence: TGTGCCAGCAGTTTCGATAGCCGCGAAGCAACTAATGAAAAACTGTTTTTT.

To note about this clone: The sample holds other DNA sequences that translate to the same CDR3. The chain recombines TRBV28 with TRBJ1-5, with D possibly being TRBD1 (5 bases). This CDR3 region has 13 residues. CDR1 and CDR2 from the germline V gene are MDHEN and SYDVKM. V was cut by 9 bases and J by 0 bases, with 9 bases left in between. CDR3 protein: CASSRDSNQPQHF. CDR3 in DNA: TGTGCCAGTAGCAGGGATAGCAATCAGCCCCAGCATTTT.

This sequence joins TRBV4-1 and TRBJ1-1, with no clear D. This CDR3 contains 13 residues. V was trimmed by 1 base and J by 5 bases, leaving 8 bases between them. The V gene's germline CDR1 is MGHRA and CDR2 YSYEKL. CDR3 loop: CASSQVRRTEAFF. The DNA of the CDR3 is TGCGCCAGCAGCCAAGTCCGCAGGACTGAAGCTTTCTTT.

This clone has just one count. The genes are TRBV7-9 and TRBJ1-2, with D tentatively TRBD1 (5 bases). Trimming shortened V by 7 bases and J by 1 base, and 13 bases separated the two germline ends. The CDR3 is 14 amino acids. The germline CDR1 and CDR2 sequences are SEHNR and FQNEAQ (reference sequence). CDR3 region: CASTNRGINYGYTF. The CDR3 region has the DNA TGTGCCAGCACCAACCGGGGGATTAACTATGGCTACACCTTC.

This chain links TRBV4-1 with TRBJ1-4; no clear D gene. Germline V gene data show CDR1 as MGHRA and CDR2 as YSYEKL. Trimming cost V 3 bases and J 8 bases, with 13 bases left between them. This CDR3 spans 14 amino acids. In nucleotides, the CDR3 is TGCGCCAGCAGCCATATGGCAGCGGGGGAAAAACTGTTTTTT. This encodes CASSHMAAGEKLFF.

This chain links TRBV3-1 (or the pseudogene TRBV3-2) with TRBJ1-3; D is unclear. The CDR3 length is 19 residues. From germline, CDR1 is LGHDT and CDR2 YNNKEL (reference sequence). The V end was cut by 0 bases, the J end by 0 bases, with 18 bases between. Here the CDR3 reads CASSQDLAGSWASGNTIYF. Written as DNA, the CDR3 is TGTGCCAGCAGCCAAGATCTTGCGGGGTCCTGGGCCTCTGGAAACACCATATATTTT.

This clone was recorded only once. The gene calls are TRBV6-5 and TRBJ2-5; D perhaps matches TRBD1 (5 bases). Germline V gives CDR1 MNHEY, CDR2 SVGAGI. V lost 2 bases to trimming and J lost 9 bases, with 10 bases between them. The CDR3 runs to 12 residues. CDR3 bases: TGTGCCAGCAGTTACCCACAAGGGGCCCAGTACTTC. This translates into CASSYPQGAQYF.

The chain combines TRBV15 with TRBJ2-1; TRBD2 might be the D (5 bases). CDR3 length: 15 amino acids. Germline V lookup: CDR1 LNHNV, CDR2 YYDKDF (reference sequence). V gave up 3 bases and J gave up 5 bases, with 14 bases separating them. The CDR3 sequence: CATSRLGREHNEQFF. For the CDR3, the DNA is TGTGCCACCAGCAGGCTCGGACGGGAACACAATGAGCAGTTCTTC.